This TCR beta chain comes out of a study of cytotoxic CD8 clonotypes in ibrutinib-treated CLL. About the research overall: Productive templates averaged approximately 260,000 per sample, and productive rearrangements 90,000 to 100,000.

Whole-study results and caveats: Public clonotypes were rare and shrank or held steady on treatment.

Using immunoSEQ multiplex PCR, the repertoire was profiled, and TCRdb retains in-frame clones only, with some absent. The top ten clones hold less than 6.5% of a sample with fewer than 90,000 clones, approximately 86% of them seen once. This clone has just one count. The antigen remains unidentified. CDR3 length: 15 amino acids. V was clipped by 5 bases and J by 7 bases; unmatched bases: 9. Germline CDR1 SEHNR, CDR2 FQNEAQ (reference sequence). This specimen was PBMCs, taken before ibrutinib treatment. The rearrangement uses TRBV7-9 and TRBJ2-7, with 12 nucleotides matching TRBD2. This TCR came from a human donor with chronic lymphocytic leukemia. The CDR3 sequence is CASSLLAGGPREQYF. For the CDR3, the DNA is TGTGCCAGCAGCCTCCTAGCGGGAGGGCCGCGTGAGCAGTACTTC.